This TCR beta chain was recovered during a study of shared clonotypes between healthy human individuals (dated by TCRdb to the early 2020s). For context, the study as a whole: A couple of women and a few men aged 18 to 49 years were included in the cohort. For each donor, CD4 naive and CD4 memory were each run on three plates, CD8 naive on two plates, and CD8 memory on one plate. Blood TCR repertoires of a handful of healthy adults were deeply sequenced to estimate repertoire size and the extent of clonotype sharing between individuals. Different laboratories and diverse techniques were used to prepare libraries and sequence TCR repertoires, to increase sequencing depth and limit assay-specific biases. Each donor's leukapheresis produced roughly between about 0.8 and 8.9 billion PBMCs.

Using the deep immunoSEQ assay, multiplex PCR amplified TCR CDR3 regions from genomic DNA. Genomic DNA extracted from each cell subset was distributed evenly over all wells of several immunoSEQ 96-well plates, and each plate served as one replicate. Each replicate PCR for sorted subsets received around 200 ng genomic DNA, equal to roughly 30,000 T cell genomes. Purified libraries were measured with a Qubit 3.0 fluorometer, size-checked on a Bioanalyzer 2100, and measured again with the KAPA Library Quantification kit. Every immunoSEQ 96-well plate was sequenced on a dedicated single-read 150-cycle Illumina NextSeq 550 flow cell. As for how the authors treated the data: Because the immunoSEQ output included only junctional sequences and no quality scores, the filtering could not be the same as the filtering used for full-length reads. To assign V/J genes and CDR3, sequences were annotated using PyIR, a Python wrapper for IgBLAST v1.9, with IMGT germline references. Reads were filtered out if the reads had weak V/J assignments (E-value above 1e-6), no CDR3, stop codons, out-of-frame junctions, or ambiguous translated residues. V3J clonotypes were defined as sequences sharing the same inferred V gene, J gene, and CDR3 amino acid sequence. Percentage overlap between repertoires was calculated by dividing the number of shared unique clonotypes by the size of the smaller repertoire. RTK rarefaction, the Chao1 estimator, and Recon v2.1 estimates of unobserved clonotypes were used to assess repertoire richness. For all TCRbeta clonotypes obtained by the gDNA method from a few donors, generation probabilities were computed with OLGA. TCRdb limited this immuneACCESS table to in-frame rearrangements with V and J called. A share of clones is missing; checked studies link under half to unresolved V genes, and the rest is unexplained. D and trimming were read from the DNA, whereas the V and J calls and clone size are those reported in that table. The sample yields around 1.9 million clones; roughly 93% were counted once. Around 1.7% of the sample belongs to the ten largest clones.

Worth noting for this clone: The specificity of this receptor is unknown. No base quality values were provided; no much bigger clone lies one nucleotide off.

CD8 naive samples were obtained by positive selection for CCR7 among CD45RO-negative cells, yielding a CD45RA+CCR7+ population from which TemRA cells were excluded. The donors were healthy, HIV-negative adults with no recently reported acute infections or vaccinations. Every donor was a Caucasian adult living in Nashville, Tennessee, USA. Blood was collected by leukapheresis, and PBMCs were isolated by Ficoll-Histopaque density gradient centrifugation and then cryopreserved in liquid nitrogen vapor phase. Analytical flow cytometry was used to check the purity and quantity of each magnetically sorted T cell population. Genomic DNA was isolated from each sorted fraction and quantified by UV absorbance on a Nanodrop 2000c. What the study reported, not specific to this receptor: Across several donors, roughly 5.4% of naive CD4, approximately 4% of naive CD8, 2.3% of memory CD4, and 0.4% of memory CD8 clonotypes were shared. The genetic and exposure-history diversity represented was limited by the small number of donors. Rarefaction of sorted-subset datasets indicated incomplete sequencing despite the large sequencing depth. Higher generation probabilities were observed for clonotypes shared by all four sorted-subset donors than for non-shared clonotypes. Only blood was sampled, and tissue TCR repertoires likely differ from those in blood. Pairwise subsampling led to the expectation that sequencing depth would affect the degree of clonotype sharing among donors. Larger estimated clonotype richness was generally found for naive subsets than for memory subsets.

From cysteine to phenylalanine, the CDR3 is 15 amino acids long. Only CDR3 DNA is held: 45 bases, read in frame from base 1. The junction shows trimming of 5 bases on V and 0 bases on J, plus 11 bases between the germline ends. CDR1 is given as LNHNV and CDR2 as YYDKDF, both from the germline V gene (reference sequence). This clonotype was obtained from a man aged 18 to 30 in good health. Some clones in this sample may be carry-over from other donors' samples. The sequence links TRBV15 to TRBJ1-3, and possibly TRBD1, on 6 matching bases. Sample: naive CD8+ T cells from PBMCs. The cell subset or site label here, explained by the study, means: CD45RA+CCR7+. The CDR3 has the sequence CATSEQGDSGNTIYF. DNA sequence: TGTGCCACCAGCGAACAGGGCGACTCTGGAAACACCATATATTTT. The variable domain in full, with residues beyond the CDR3 obtained from the reference TRBV15 and TRBJ1-3 genes, is DAMVIQNPRYQVTQFGKPVTLSCSQTLNHNVMYWYQQKSSQAPKLLFHYYDKDFNNEADTPDNFQSRRPNTSFCFLDIRSPGLGDTAMYLCATSEQGDSGNTIYFGEGSWLTVV.